The source of this T cell receptor beta chain is a study of cytomegalovirus exposure and HLA in healthy donors. PCR amplification relied on 60 Vbeta primers (plus 13 Jbeta primers). Here immunoSEQ multiplex PCR was the method, and the copy in TCRdb shows in-frame clones only, minus some. The sample yields some 140,000 clones, around 79% seen once. The junction had 3 bases not matched to a gene; V was cut back by 3 bases and J by 0 bases. The CDR3 loop spans 16 amino acids. In germline, CDR1 is SGDLS, CDR2 YYNGEE. Only a few counts were recorded for this clone. Sequenced sample: PBMCs. The chain joins TRBV9 to TRBJ2-6; 7 bases match TRBD1. This sequence originates from a man aged 18 to 30 in good health and CMV-seronegative. The CDR3 DNA is TGTGCCAGCAGCGGACAGGGAAACTCTGGGGCCAACGTCCTGACTTTC. Its protein product is CASSGQGNSGANVLTF.